This is a list of T cell receptor beta chains from one sample in a study of blood T cell repertoires in COVID-19. The assay was immunoSEQ multiplex PCR, and TCRdb's table has in-frame clones only and misses some. The sample has roughly 340,000 clones, approximately 92% seen once. Material for sequencing was PBMCs or T cells enriched from blood (not recorded which). The source is a young man who had recovered from COVID-19. Both conserved end residues are part of each CDR3. D genes are given only for firm matches. Size values are once, few and many counts, or a class for expanded clones, and some rows have none.

abundance	j_gene	d_gene	v_gene	CDR3nt	CDR3aa
NA	TRBJ1-3	NA	TRBV7-2	TGTGCCAGCAGCTCCTCCTCGGGGAATTTAAACACCATATATTTT	CASSSSSGNLNTIYF
NA	TRBJ1-1	NA	TRBV19	TGTGCCAGTAGGAGGGATCCGAACACTGAAGCTTTCTTT	CASRRDPNTEAFF
once	TRBJ1-3	TRBD1	TRBV2	TGTGCCAGCAGCCAAGGACAGGGCATCTCTGGAAACACCATATATTTT	CASSQGQGISGNTIYF
NA	TRBJ1-2	NA	TRBV5-4	TGTGCCAGCAGCTTGGCCGGGTCTTCACTCTATGGCTACACCTTC	CASSLAGSSLYGYTF
NA	TRBJ2-5	NA	TRBV3-1/TRBV3-2	TGTGCCAGCAGCCAAGTCAGTGTGTGGACTCAAGAGACCCAGTACTTC	CASSQVSVWTQETQYF
NA	TRBJ2-1	NA	TRBV5-1	TGCGCCAGCAGCTCGCCAGATAACAATGAGCAGTTCTTC	CASSSPDNNEQFF
NA	TRBJ1-6	TRBD1	TRBV5-1	TGCGCCAGCAGCTTGTCCGGGACAGGGGCATCACCCCTCCACTTT	CASSLSGTGASPLHF
NA	TRBJ1-6	TRBD1	TRBV4-1	TGCGCCAGCAGCCAAGTTAGGGACAGGGATTATAATTCACCCCTCCACTTT	CASSQVRDRDYNSPLHF
NA	TRBJ1-3	NA	TRBV9	TGTGCCAGCAGCGTAGCGGGCAGGGGCCTCTCTGGAAACACCATATATTTT	CASSVAGRGLSGNTIYF
NA	TRBJ2-1	NA	TRBV10-1	TGCGCCAGCAGACGACAGGACGGAGCTGAGCAGTTCTTC	CASRRQDGAEQFF
once	TRBJ2-3	TRBD2	TRBV5-6	TGTGCCAGCAGCTTCACTAGCGGGAGGGTCCCCAGCACAGATACGCAGTATTTT	CASSFTSGRVPSTDTQYF
NA	TRBJ2-2	NA	TRBV19	TGTGCCAGTAGAGACAGGCAGAACACCGGGGAGCTGTTTTTT	CASRDRQNTGELFF
NA	TRBJ1-2	NA	TRBV19	TGTGCCAGTAGTATACGGTCGGGGGAAGGCTACACCTTC	CASSIRSGEGYTF
NA	TRBJ2-1	TRBD1	TRBV19	TGTGCCAGTAGTGGAAACCAGCTGGGACAGAGCACCTACAATGAGCAGTTCTTC	CASSGNQLGQSTYNEQFF
NA	TRBJ2-1	NA	TRBV3-1/TRBV3-2	TGTGCCAGCAGCCCGCGCGGGGCGACGGCGGTGAATGAGCAGTTCTTC	CASSPRGATAVNEQFF
NA	TRBJ2-7	NA	TRBV6-2/TRBV6-3	TGTGCCAGCAGCCCCGAGGAACCTCTGTCTTACGAGCAGTACTTC	CASSPEEPLSYEQYF
NA	TRBJ1-4	NA	TRBV10-2	TGCGCCAGCACCCCAGGGGCAATTAATGAAAAACTGTTTTTT	CASTPGAINEKLFF
NA	TRBJ1-1	TRBD1	TRBV2	TGTGCCAGCAACGGGCAGGGGGCTGAAGCTTTCTTT	CASNGQGAEAFF
NA	TRBJ1-5	NA	TRBV6-5	TGTGCCAGCAGTTCGAGTGGACAGAGCAATCAGCCCCAGCATTTT	CASSSSGQSNQPQHF
NA	TRBJ1-5	NA	TRBV4-3	TGCGCCAGCAGCCAAGATTGGGCGGGCATCAATCAGCCCCAGCATTTT	CASSQDWAGINQPQHF
NA	TRBJ2-7	TRBD2	TRBV27	TGTGCCAGCAGTTTATGGTCTAGCGGGAGTGACGAGCAGTACTTC	CASSLWSSGSDEQYF
NA	TRBJ1-2	NA	TRBV25-1	TGTGCCAGCAGTGACAGGGCCACCTATGGCTACACCTTC	CASSDRATYGYTF
NA	TRBJ2-1	TRBD1	TRBV19	TGTGCCAGTAGTACCGACAGGGGACATGAGCAGTTCTTC	CASSTDRGHEQFF
NA	TRBJ2-7	NA	TRBV6-2/TRBV6-3	TGTGCCAGCAGTTACGGGGGAGGAACCGGGACCCCAACCTACGAGCAGTACTTC	CASSYGGGTGTPTYEQYF
NA	TRBJ2-7	NA	TRBV7-8	TGTGCCAGCAGCTTAGAGGGGAACAGGGTTTACGAGCAGTACTTC	CASSLEGNRVYEQYF
NA	TRBJ2-7	NA	TRBV4-2	TGTGCCAGCAGCCAAGATGTCGGGACCTACGAGCAGTACTTC	CASSQDVGTYEQYF
NA	TRBJ2-2	TRBD2	TRBV9	TGTGCCAGCAGCGTTGGTGGGACTAGTAACACCGGGGAGCTGTTTTTT	CASSVGGTSNTGELFF
NA	TRBJ2-7	TRBD2	TRBV2	TGTGCCAGCAGTACTAGCGGGTTCTCCTACGAGCAGTACTTC	CASSTSGFSYEQYF
NA	TRBJ1-4	TRBD1	TRBV27	TGTGCCAGCAGTATCCAGACAGGGGGCCGTGAAAAACTGTTTTTT	CASSIQTGGREKLFF
NA	TRBJ2-3	TRBD2	TRBV5-1	TGCGCCAGCAGCTTGGTAGCACTAGCGGGGGATACGCAGTATTTT	CASSLVALAGDTQYF
once	TRBJ1-1	NA	TRBV19	TGTGCCAGTAGTATAGATCCCCAGGGCCGAACTGAAGCTTTCTTT	CASSIDPQGRTEAFF